A single sample is the source of the 24 T cell receptor beta chains below, sequenced in a study of siplizumab effects on memory and regulatory T cells. TCRdb's copy holds only in-frame clones and misses some; the assay was immunoSEQ multiplex PCR. The data show about 120,000 clones, around 94% seen once. Sequences were obtained from non-Treg CD4+ T cells sorted from blood. These receptors were obtained from a human donor in good health.

CDR3 bases: TGCGCCAGCAGCTGGGGCCAACAGGGCAATGAGCAGTTCTTC. Its translation: CASSWGQQGNEQFF. V gene TRBV5-1 combines with J gene TRBJ2-1; D is perhaps TRBD1 (6 bases). In germline, CDR1 is SGHRS, CDR2 YFSETQ. CDR3 length equals 14 residues. The V end lost 3 bases, the J end lost 6 bases, and 13 bases lay between the germline ends.

This clone has only a few counts. This chain uses TRBV28 with TRBJ1-5; tentatively, D is TRBD1 (5 bases). The CDR3 contains 12 residues. Germline lookup yields CDR1 MDHEN and CDR2 SYDVKM. Deletions cut 6 bases from V and 7 bases from J, with 10 bases between. The CDR3 spells CASSPGWQPQHF. The CDR3 bases are TGTGCCAGCAGCCCAGGGTGGCAGCCCCAGCATTTT.

This chain connects TRBV7-2 to TRBJ2-5; D might be TRBD2 (5 bases). The CDR3 is 14 residues long. The germline gives CDR1 SGHTA, CDR2 FQGNSA. V lost 5 bases to trimming and J lost 1 base, with 11 bases between them. The CDR3 sequence is CASSQSDSQETQYF. The CDR3 nucleotides are TGTGCCAGCAGCCAATCGGACTCCCAAGAGACCCAGTACTTC.

The chain joins TRBV4-1 to TRBJ1-1; a possible D gene is TRBD1 (6 bases). CDR1 and CDR2 (germline): MGHRA, YSYEKL. The CDR3 runs 16 residues. The V end lost 3 bases, the J end lost 12 bases, and 26 bases lay between the germline ends. The CDR3 loop is CASSHPEGGAGRIPFF. The DNA of the CDR3 is TGCGCCAGCAGCCACCCAGAGGGGGGAGCAGGGAGAATACCTTTCTTT.

This clone was seen a single time. The chain employs TRBV25-1 and TRBJ2-7; D is uncertain. Trimming stripped 1 base from V and 12 bases from J, with 13 bases between. The length of the CDR3 is 12 residues. Germline CDR1 MGHDK, CDR2 SYGVNS. The CDR3 sequence is CASSESGRSGYF. In DNA, the CDR3 is TGTGCCAGCAGTGAATCTGGCCGTAGTGGGTACTTC.

The chain links TRBV29-1 to TRBJ2-2, with TRBD2 identical over 12 bases. Germline V gene sequence: CDR1 SQVTM, CDR2 ANQGSEA. This CDR3 comprises 16 residues. Trimming removed 6 bases from V and 3 bases from J; junction bases left unmatched: 8. CDR3 in amino acids: CSVQTSGRGDTGELFF. Here the CDR3 DNA reads TGCAGCGTCCAGACTAGCGGGAGAGGGGACACCGGGGAGCTGTTTTTT.

This clone has just one count. The J gene is TRBJ2-1, the V gene TRBV5-1; 8 nucleotides match TRBD2. The germline CDR1 and CDR2 sequences are SGHRS and YFSETQ. The V gene end was trimmed by 5 bases and the J gene end by 6 bases; junction bases not matched to a gene: 13. The CDR3 runs 16 residues. The CDR3 nucleotides read TGCGCCAGCAGTCTCCCGGGGATAGCGGGGAGCAATGAGCAGTTCTTC. Translating gives CASSLPGIAGSNEQFF.

The gene calls are TRBV7-9 and TRBJ2-4; weak D call: TRBD2 (5 bases). Trimming took off 5 bases at V and 8 bases at J, with 16 bases between the two ends. The CDR3 sequence is 14 residues long. Per germline, CDR1 SEHNR and CDR2 FQNEAQ (reference sequence). CDR3: CASSTPLGSDIQYF. CDR3 in DNA: TGTGCCAGCAGCACTCCTCTAGGGAGCGACATTCAGTACTTC.

J is TRBJ2-5 and V is TRBV5-1, with D maybe TRBD1 (6 bases). V gave up 2 bases and J gave up 0 bases, with 8 bases separating them. This CDR3 has 14 residues. In germline, CDR1 is SGHRS, CDR2 YFSETQ. The CDR3 nucleotides are TGCGCCAGCAGCTTTGGGACACACCAAGAGACCCAGTACTTC. This gives the protein CASSFGTHQETQYF.

There are a few counts of this clone. The CDR3 region is CASSMAPVRNTIYF. The CDR3 DNA reads as TGTGCCAGTAGTATGGCTCCCGTCCGAAACACCATATATTTT. This chain links TRBV19 with TRBJ1-3; D is undetermined. This CDR3 is 14 amino acids long. With 3 bases removed from V and 5 bases from J, the gap between germline ends came to 11 bases. Germline CDR1 is LNHDA and CDR2 is SQIVND (reference sequence). Supplemented by reference TRBV19 and TRBJ1-3, the full variable domain reads DGGITQSPKYLFRKEGQNVTLSCEQNLNHDAMYWYRQDPGQGLRLIYYSQIVNDFQKGDIAEGYSVSREKKESFPLTVTSAQKNPTAFYLCASSMAPVRNTIYFGEGSWLTVV.

The chain uses TRBV5-1 and TRBJ2-3; D perhaps matches TRBD1 (5 bases). CDR1 and CDR2 from the germline V gene are SGHRS and YFSETQ. Trimming removed 1 base at V and 2 bases at J, with 11 bases between. The CDR3 is 15 residues long. The CDR3 loop reads CASSLSGRVTDTQYF. The CDR3 DNA reads as TGCGCCAGCAGCTTGTCGGGCAGGGTCACAGATACGCAGTATTTT.

The rearrangement joins TRBV18 to TRBJ2-7, with D possibly TRBD2 on 5 matching bases. This CDR3 region has 14 residues. Germline V lookup: CDR1 KGHSH, CDR2 LQKENI. Trimming took 0 bases from V and 5 from J, leaving 11 bases between them. DNA for the CDR3: TGTGCCAGCTCACCACCGTCCGGGATCAACGAGCAGTACTTC. Residues: CASSPPSGINEQYF.

This chain's CDR3 is CASSPELAGAYEQYF. In DNA, the CDR3 is TGTGCCAGCAGCCCTGAACTAGCGGGAGCCTACGAGCAGTACTTC. V gene TRBV7-2 combines with J gene TRBJ2-7; 11 nucleotides agree with TRBD2. After removal of 5 bases from V and 2 bases from J, the junction contained 5 bases not matched to a gene. This CDR3 has 15 amino acids. Germline CDR1 and CDR2: SGHTA and FQGNSA.

This clone was picked up one time. The chain is built from TRBV6-5 and TRBJ2-7; TRBD1 agrees at 8 bases. CDR1 and CDR2 (germline): MNHEY, SVGAGI. CDR3 size: 16 residues. Losses at the gene ends were 0 bases for V and 1 base for J; bases not matched to a gene: 5. The CDR3 coding sequence is TGTGCCAGCAGTTACTCCAGCCAGGGGGCTTCCTACGAGCAGTACTTC. Protein sequence: CASSYSSQGASYEQYF.

This clone has just one count. The chain joins TRBV6-5 to TRBJ1-1, with 9 bases lining up with TRBD1. The CDR3 length is 13 residues. CDR1 is MNHEY, CDR2 SVGAGI, per germline. V lost 0 bases, J lost 11 bases, and 4 bases stayed unmatched. The CDR3 is CASSYSGQGYAFF. DNA of the CDR3: TGTGCCAGCAGTTACTCGGGACAGGGTTATGCTTTCTTT.

The chain carries TRBV6-5 and TRBJ2-1, with 9 bases aligning to TRBD1. The V and J ends lost 0 bases and 15 bases, in that order; junction bases with no gene match: 9. CDR1 and CDR2 from the germline V gene are MNHEY and SVGAGI. The CDR3 is 14 residues long. The CDR3 spells CASSYSEFNRGLFF. DNA of the CDR3: TGTGCCAGCAGTTACTCGGAATTTAACAGGGGGCTGTTCTTC.

The rearrangement joins TRBV18 to TRBJ1-1, with a tentative D call TRBD1 (5 bases). V was shortened by 2 bases and J by 3 bases, with 16 bases between the two germline ends. This CDR3 region has 16 residues. Germline CDR1 reads KGHSH; CDR2 reads LQKENI. This chain's CDR3 is CASSPTFSREYTEAFF. CDR3 in DNA: TGTGCCAGCTCACCAACGTTCAGCAGGGAGTACACTGAAGCTTTCTTT.

The V gene is TRBV21-1, the J gene TRBJ2-2; TRBD2, as called in the table, went unchecked against the DNA. TRBV21-1 is described as a pseudogene. The CDR3 runs 18 residues. CDR3 sequence (DNA): TGTGCCAGCAGCAAACATCCGCTAAGCGGAGCGAACACCGGGGAGCTGTTTTTT. Protein: CASSKHPLSGANTGELFF.

The CDR3 protein is CASRVGLTGELFF. The CDR3 DNA reads TGTGCCAGCAGGGTCGGTCTAACCGGGGAGCTGTTTTTT. This chain links TRBV2 with TRBJ2-2; D is undetermined. Trimming pared 6 bases from V and 5 bases from J, leaving 10 bases between. The germline gives CDR1 SNHLY, CDR2 FYNNEI. The CDR3 covers 13 residues.

J is TRBJ2-2 and V is TRBV27; 11 bases map to TRBD2. V lost 6 bases and J lost 4; bases outside the gene matches: 7. The CDR3 consists of 16 residues. Germline CDR1 is MNHEY and CDR2 is SMNVEV (reference sequence). CDR3 loop: CASRPTSGSVTGELFF. CDR3 nucleotides: TGTGCCAGCAGGCCTACTAGCGGGAGCGTCACCGGGGAGCTGTTTTTT.

V is TRBV5-1 and J is TRBJ1-1; TRBD1 matches 8 bases. V lost 4 bases, J lost 3 bases, and 5 bases stayed unmatched. Germline values: CDR1 SGHRS, CDR2 YFSETQ. The CDR3 runs to 14 residues. CDR3 in amino acids: CASSMDRADTEAFF. In DNA, the CDR3 is TGCGCCAGCAGCATGGACAGGGCGGACACTGAAGCTTTCTTT.

The V call is TRBV5-1, the J call TRBJ1-1; perhaps TRBD1 as D (5 bases). Deletions cut 1 base from V and 1 base from J, with 8 bases between. CDR1 and CDR2 (germline): SGHRS, YFSETQ. The CDR3 totals 14 residues. This CDR3 reads CASSLNGQNTEAFF. The CDR3 DNA reads as TGCGCCAGCAGCTTGAACGGACAGAACACTGAAGCTTTCTTT.

CDR3 nucleotides: TGCAGCGTTGGTTGGCCTAGGGCTGGCTACACCTTC. Translated: CSVGWPRAGYTF. The V call is TRBV29-1, the J call TRBJ1-2; no clear D gene. Germline values: CDR1 SQVTM, CDR2 ANQGSEA. CDR3 size: 12 residues. V was shortened by 4 bases and J by 7 bases, with 13 bases between the two germline ends.

The rearrangement uses TRBV5-1 and TRBJ1-1; 11 nucleotides match TRBD1. CDR1 and CDR2 from the germline V gene are SGHRS and YFSETQ. V was clipped by 4 bases and J by 4 bases; unmatched bases: 3. The CDR3 is 14 amino acids. CDR3 sequence reads: CASSPDRGLTEAFF. CDR3 in DNA: TGCGCCAGCAGCCCGGACAGGGGGCTCACTGAAGCTTTCTTT.